This entry concerns a single T cell receptor (beta chain). This sample is drawn from a study of blood T cell repertoires in COVID-19. On the study more broadly: Samples representing acute and convalescent COVID-19 were sourced from the United States, Italy and Spain. Sources were T cells, B-cell-depleted T cells, or PBMCs; the material itself was cDNA or gDNA.

How the authors handled the data: Nucleated cell counts were estimated from reference gene primer amplification. Measured with immunoSEQ multiplex PCR; TCRdb has only the in-frame clones, and not every one. The DNA was the basis for D and trimming; V, J and clone size are from that table. In the table there are roughly 260,000 clones, 90% of which are singletons. The CDR3 loop spans 17 amino acids. V shed 3 bases and J 4 bases; nucleotides not matched to a gene: 11. Germline CDR1 is MGHRA and CDR2 is YSYEKL. The V gene is TRBV4-1, the J gene TRBJ1-3; 8 bases are shared with TRBD1. The sequence was obtained from a woman aged 40 to 55 with acute or convalescent COVID-19. Sequencing input: peripheral blood. Here the CDR3 DNA reads TGCGCCAGCAGCCAGGCGACAGGGGAGATCTCGGGAAACACCATATATTTT. This sequence encodes CASSQATGEISGNTIYF.